This T cell receptor beta chain was sequenced during a study of blood T cell repertoires in COVID-19. On the study more broadly: Collection of acute and convalescent COVID-19 samples took place in the United States, Italy and Spain. The cDNA or gDNA used as material had been derived from T cells, B-cell-depleted T cells, or PBMCs.

There are 13 residues in the CDR3. In germline, CDR1 is KGHSH, CDR2 LQKENI. With V trimmed by 6 bases and J by 5 bases, 4 bases remained unmatched. In Seattle, patients joined the study during active infection and were tracked longitudinally. The authors' processing: Nucleated cell counts were estimated from reference gene primer amplification. The repertoire was sequenced with immunoSEQ multiplex PCR; TCRdb's copy has only in-frame clones and lacks some. V and J calls and clone size come straight from that table; D and trimming were deduced from the DNA. The sample includes about 320,000 clones, 89% of them seen just once. A note on this clone: Other DNA sequences of this sample code for an identical CDR3.

The sequencing input was peripheral blood. The sequence was collected from a woman aged 25 to 39 with COVID-19, enrolled during active disease. The gene calls are TRBV18 and TRBJ2-7; 10 nucleotides agree with TRBD1. The CDR3 DNA follows: TGTGCCAGCTCGCCGGGACAGGGGAACGAGCAGTACTTC. The encoded protein is CASSPGQGNEQYF.